The clone carrying this TCR beta chain was recorded a few times. Here immunoSEQ multiplex PCR was the method, and the copy in TCRdb shows in-frame clones only, minus some. The profile shows roughly 34,000 clones, roughly nine tenths of them singletons. The data were obtained in a study of T cells in localized non-small cell lung cancer. The clonotype was recovered from a man aged 40 to 70 with stage III lung adenocarcinoma. The source was peripheral blood mononuclear cells, collected before any cancer treatment.

CDR3 bases: TGTGCCAGCAGTTGGGGGGGCCTTTACAATGAGCAGTTCTTC. Translation: CASSWGGLYNEQFF. The V and J genes are TRBV27 and TRBJ2-1; tentative D call: TRBD2 (7 bases). V was cut by 4 bases and J by 4 bases, with 11 bases left in between. Per the germline V gene, CDR1 is MNHEY and CDR2 is SMNVEV (reference sequence). This CDR3 contains 14 residues.